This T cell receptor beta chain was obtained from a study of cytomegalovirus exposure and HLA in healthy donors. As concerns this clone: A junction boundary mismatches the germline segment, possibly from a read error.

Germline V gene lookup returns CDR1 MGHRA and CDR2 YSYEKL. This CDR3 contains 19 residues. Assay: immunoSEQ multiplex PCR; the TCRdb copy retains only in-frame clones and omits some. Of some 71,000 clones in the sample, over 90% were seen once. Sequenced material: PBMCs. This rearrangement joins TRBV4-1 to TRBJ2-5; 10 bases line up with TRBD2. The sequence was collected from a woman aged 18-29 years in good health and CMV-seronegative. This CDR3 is CASSEDLLAGTLGGETQYF. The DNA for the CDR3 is TGCGCCAGCAGCGAAGATCTACTAGCGGGGACTTTAGGAGGGGAGACCCAGTACTTC.